The rows below give T cell receptor beta chains drawn from one sample of a study of blood T cell repertoires in COVID-19. Sequencing was performed with immunoSEQ multiplex PCR; in TCRdb, only in-frame clones are kept and a portion is missing. The sample shows 150,000 to 200,000 clones, 80% to 90% of them seen only once. What was sequenced was PBMCs or T cells enriched from blood (not recorded which). The receptor set was obtained from a man aged 50 or older who had recovered from COVID-19. CDR3s include the opening cysteine and the closing phenylalanine or tryptophan. Fields, in order: D gene, V gene, clone size, J gene, CDR3 DNA, CDR3 protein. D genes are given only for firm matches. Clone size appears in some rows only: once, few, many, or a class for an expanded clone.

d_call: NA
v_call: TRBV5-4
clone_size: NA
j_call: TRBJ2-7
cdr3_nt: TGTGCCAGCAGCCCCGGGCCCGTAGTTGAGGGCTCCTACGAGCAGTACTTC
cdr3_aa: CASSPGPVVEGSYEQYF

d_call: NA
v_call: TRBV5-8
clone_size: NA
j_call: TRBJ2-3
cdr3_nt: TGTGCCAGCAGCCGCTTGGGACATCCCACAGATACGCAGTATTTT
cdr3_aa: CASSRLGHPTDTQYF

d_call: NA
v_call: TRBV12-3/TRBV12-4
clone_size: NA
j_call: TRBJ1-1
cdr3_nt: TGTGCCAGCAGTTTACGGGTGATCGTCGGGGCTTTCTTT
cdr3_aa: CASSLRVIVGAFF

d_call: NA
v_call: TRBV5-1
clone_size: NA
j_call: TRBJ1-3
cdr3_nt: TGCGCCAGCAGCAACGCAGGGGCTGGAAACACCATATATTTT
cdr3_aa: CASSNAGAGNTIYF

d_call: NA
v_call: TRBV7-3
clone_size: NA
j_call: TRBJ2-3
cdr3_nt: TGTGCCAGCAGTTACACGTTTGGAGATACGCAGTATTTT
cdr3_aa: CASSYTFGDTQYF

d_call: TRBD1
v_call: TRBV10-3
clone_size: NA
j_call: TRBJ2-7
cdr3_nt: TGTGCCATCAGTGCCGGGACAGGGGACTACGAGCAGTACTTC
cdr3_aa: CAISAGTGDYEQYF

d_call: NA
v_call: TRBV29-1
clone_size: NA
j_call: TRBJ2-5
cdr3_nt: TGCAGCGTACTAGGGCTAGAGACCCAGTACTTC
cdr3_aa: CSVLGLETQYF

d_call: TRBD2
v_call: TRBV3-1/TRBV3-2
clone_size: NA
j_call: TRBJ2-5
cdr3_nt: TGTGCCAGCAGCCTGTCCCCGGGAGCCGGTGGGGGGGCCCAGTACTTC
cdr3_aa: CASSLSPGAGGGAQYF

d_call: NA
v_call: TRBV7-7
clone_size: NA
j_call: TRBJ2-5
cdr3_nt: TGTGCTAGCAGCCTCTCTGAAGCCCAAGAGACCCAGTACTTC
cdr3_aa: CASSLSEAQETQYF

d_call: NA
v_call: TRBV5-1
clone_size: NA
j_call: TRBJ1-4
cdr3_nt: TGCGCCAGCAGCTTGTCAGACTTTAATGAAAAACTGTTTTTT
cdr3_aa: CASSLSDFNEKLFF

d_call: TRBD1
v_call: TRBV19
clone_size: NA
j_call: TRBJ1-4
cdr3_nt: TGTGCCAGTAGTGTGCTGAGGGGGCAAGATGAAAAACTGTTTTTT
cdr3_aa: CASSVLRGQDEKLFF

d_call: TRBD1
v_call: TRBV19
clone_size: NA
j_call: TRBJ1-5
cdr3_nt: TGTGCCAGTAGTATAGCGGTCGACAGGGATCAGCCCCAGCATTTT
cdr3_aa: CASSIAVDRDQPQHF

d_call: NA
v_call: TRBV29-1
clone_size: NA
j_call: TRBJ1-3
cdr3_nt: TGCAGCGTTGAAGATGTAGCAGGGAAAAACACCATATATTTT
cdr3_aa: CSVEDVAGKNTIYF

d_call: NA
v_call: TRBV5-4
clone_size: NA
j_call: TRBJ1-6
cdr3_nt: TGTGCCAGCAGCTTGGATGTTAGATATAATTCACCCCTCCACTTT
cdr3_aa: CASSLDVRYNSPLHF

d_call: NA
v_call: TRBV3-1/TRBV3-2
clone_size: few
j_call: TRBJ2-5
cdr3_nt: TGTGCCAGCAGCCAAGTGGGGAGGACTCAAGAGACCCAGTACTTC
cdr3_aa: CASSQVGRTQETQYF

d_call: NA
v_call: TRBV6-5
clone_size: NA
j_call: TRBJ1-1
cdr3_nt: TGTGCCAGCAGTTACGACATGATCAACACTGAAGCTTTCTTT
cdr3_aa: CASSYDMINTEAFF

d_call: NA
v_call: TRBV5-1
clone_size: NA
j_call: TRBJ1-1
cdr3_nt: TGCGCCAGCAGCTTGGCTACAGCGAACACTGAAGCTTTCTTT
cdr3_aa: CASSLATANTEAFF

d_call: NA
v_call: TRBV7-9
clone_size: NA
j_call: TRBJ1-1
cdr3_nt: TGTGCCAGCAGCTTAGCAGACGGGACTGAAGCTTTCTTT
cdr3_aa: CASSLADGTEAFF

d_call: NA
v_call: TRBV23-1
clone_size: NA
j_call: TRBJ1-3
cdr3_nt: TGCGCCAGCAGTCAAACCGACAGGATCTCTGGAAACACCATATATTTT
cdr3_aa: CASSQTDRISGNTIYF

d_call: TRBD1
v_call: TRBV7-4
clone_size: few
j_call: TRBJ1-4
cdr3_nt: TGTGCCAGCAGCTTGACAGGGTGTGATGAAAAACTGTTTTTT
cdr3_aa: CASSLTGCDEKLFF

d_call: NA
v_call: TRBV18
clone_size: NA
j_call: TRBJ1-2
cdr3_nt: TGTGCCAGCTCACCCTCGGACAGATATAATGGCTACACCTTC
cdr3_aa: CASSPSDRYNGYTF

d_call: NA
v_call: TRBV3-1/TRBV3-2
clone_size: NA
j_call: TRBJ1-1
cdr3_nt: TGTGCCAGCAGCCAATACAGGGATGAAGCTTTCTTT
cdr3_aa: CASSQYRDEAFF

d_call: TRBD1
v_call: TRBV11-2
clone_size: NA
j_call: TRBJ1-2
cdr3_nt: TGTGCCAGCAGCCGACAGGGGGTAGTCTATTATGGCTACACCTTC
cdr3_aa: CASSRQGVVYYGYTF

d_call: TRBD1
v_call: TRBV6-5
clone_size: NA
j_call: TRBJ2-7
cdr3_nt: TGTGCCAGCAGTTACTCCTTGACAGGGGAAACCTACGAGCAGTACTTC
cdr3_aa: CASSYSLTGETYEQYF

d_call: NA
v_call: TRBV7-6
clone_size: NA
j_call: TRBJ1-3
cdr3_nt: TGTGCCAGCAGCTTAGCTCTAGATGGAAGCGGCTCTGGAAACACCATATATTTT
cdr3_aa: CASSLALDGSGSGNTIYF

d_call: TRBD1
v_call: TRBV10-2
clone_size: NA
j_call: TRBJ2-7
cdr3_nt: TGCGCCACCCGACAGGGAGCGAGCTACGAGCAGTACTTC
cdr3_aa: CATRQGASYEQYF

d_call: NA
v_call: TRBV12-3/TRBV12-4
clone_size: once
j_call: TRBJ2-7
cdr3_nt: TGTGCCAGCAGCCCCCCGGCAGGCTACGAGCAGTACTTC
cdr3_aa: CASSPPAGYEQYF

d_call: TRBD2
v_call: TRBV6-5
clone_size: NA
j_call: TRBJ2-2
cdr3_nt: TGTGCCAGCAGTTACTCTTCTAGCGGGGACACCGGGGAGCTGTTTTTT
cdr3_aa: CASSYSSSGDTGELFF

d_call: TRBD1
v_call: TRBV28
clone_size: NA
j_call: TRBJ1-6
cdr3_nt: TGTGCCAGCAGGTTACCCCTAGGACAGGGGACTTCACCCCTCCACTTT
cdr3_aa: CASRLPLGQGTSPLHF

d_call: NA
v_call: TRBV7-8
clone_size: NA
j_call: TRBJ1-3
cdr3_nt: TGTGCCAGCAGCCCTCCGGAGTTTTACTCTGGAAACACCATATATTTT
cdr3_aa: CASSPPEFYSGNTIYF

d_call: NA
v_call: TRBV19
clone_size: NA
j_call: TRBJ1-4
cdr3_nt: TGTGCCAGTAGTCTCTGGACAGAACCTAATGAAAAACTGTTTTTT
cdr3_aa: CASSLWTEPNEKLFF

d_call: NA
v_call: TRBV3-1/TRBV3-2
clone_size: NA
j_call: TRBJ1-1
cdr3_nt: TGTGCCGCAACAGGGACGCCTGCCGGGGAAGCTTTCTTT
cdr3_aa: CAATGTPAGEAFF

d_call: TRBD1
v_call: TRBV12-3/TRBV12-4
clone_size: NA
j_call: TRBJ1-2
cdr3_nt: TGTGCCAGCAGTCCCTTGACAGGGGCGGGCTACACCTTC
cdr3_aa: CASSPLTGAGYTF

d_call: NA
v_call: TRBV4-2
clone_size: NA
j_call: TRBJ1-1
cdr3_nt: TGTGCCAGCAGCCAAGATCATTTGAACACTGAAGCTTTCTTT
cdr3_aa: CASSQDHLNTEAFF

d_call: NA
v_call: TRBV6-5
clone_size: NA
j_call: TRBJ1-1
cdr3_nt: TGTGCCAGCAATGTAATGGGACAGAACACTGAAGCTTTCTTT
cdr3_aa: CASNVMGQNTEAFF

d_call: NA
v_call: TRBV20-1
clone_size: NA
j_call: TRBJ1-2
cdr3_nt: TGCAGTGCTAGAGGCGAGGGTGGCTACACCTTC
cdr3_aa: CSARGEGGYTF